This T cell receptor beta chain was documented in a study of T cell clonality in common variable immunodeficiency. Overall study results and limits: In common variable immunodeficiency, TCR beta chains reportedly carried fewer deletions and N-nucleotide insertions. Compared with healthy controls, CVID subjects showed increased TCRbeta clonality, mostly in about a third.

The protocol was immunoSEQ multiplex PCR, while the TCRdb copy is restricted to in-frame clones and leaves out a portion. The sample holds 25,000 to 30,000 clones, and no clone turns up only once. This clone was seen only a few times. Antigen unknown. Aged roughly 9 to 70 years, CVID subjects averaged about 39 years old. CVID subjects were neither ill nor on immunomodulatory or immunosuppressive medication at sampling. This TCR was recovered from a human donor with common variable immunodeficiency. Sample: peripheral blood mononuclear cells.

The CDR3 reads CASSPGGLVNIQYF. Incomplete CDR3 DNA: TGTGCCAGCAGCCCAGGGGGATTAGTGAACATT. The chain joins TRBV5-6 to TRBJ2-4, with TRBD1 identical over 7 bases. Read coverage stops 3 residues before the CDR3 terminus; the germline J gene supplies the remainder. Germline CDR1 is SGHDT and CDR2 is YYEEEE. V was clipped by 4 bases and J by 7 bases; unmatched bases: 8. The length of the CDR3 is 14 residues.